The clone carrying this T cell receptor (beta chain) shows up as medium-sized by frequency. The data stem from a study of CD8 T cells in cerebrospinal fluid in Alzheimer's disease. CDR3 length: 16 residues. CDR1 is SGHVS, CDR2 FQNEAQ, per germline. TCRdb re-called the 10x single-cell sequencing reads and gives one entry per CDR3 protein, without DNA. Found here are over a thousand distinct CDR3 sequences; the top ten clones hold 18%. The TCR comes from a human donor with Parkinson's disease. Sequenced: cerebrospinal fluid. The rearrangement links TRBV7-8 to TRBJ2-7. This CDR3 is CASSLGFGRLSYEQYF.